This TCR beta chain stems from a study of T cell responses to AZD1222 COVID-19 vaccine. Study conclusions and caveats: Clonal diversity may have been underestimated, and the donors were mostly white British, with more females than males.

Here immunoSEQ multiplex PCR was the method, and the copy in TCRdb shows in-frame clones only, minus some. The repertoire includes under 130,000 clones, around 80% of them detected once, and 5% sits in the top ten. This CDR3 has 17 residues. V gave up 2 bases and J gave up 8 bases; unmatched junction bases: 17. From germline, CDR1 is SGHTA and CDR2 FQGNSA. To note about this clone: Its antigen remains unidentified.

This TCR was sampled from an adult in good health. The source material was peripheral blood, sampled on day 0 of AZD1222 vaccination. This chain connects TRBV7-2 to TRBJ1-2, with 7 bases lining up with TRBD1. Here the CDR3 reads CASSLNPTGGGNFGYTF. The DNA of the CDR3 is TGTGCCAGCAGCTTAAACCCTACCGGAGGGGGCAATTTCGGCTACACCTTC.